A single sample gave rise to the 8 T cell receptor beta chains below, sequenced in a study of read filtering for tumor transcriptome and immune sequencing. This library used 300 to 450 ng RNA and molecular barcoded adaptors spanning alpha/delta and beta/gamma chains. Each CDR3 protein is one row after TCRdb ran MiXCR on the reads. Of 5,800 or so distinct CDR3 sequences listed, around 20% are singletons. The specimen sequenced was a population of CD138-negative cells sorted from bone marrow. These receptors were collected from a donor aged 40 or older with multiple myeloma.

A note on this clonotype: The likely explanation is a read error, given a far larger clone one base away. The rearrangement links TRBV7-2 to TRBJ2-2, with 9 bases lining up with TRBD2. The CDR3 has 15 residues. The J segment lost 6 bases and the V segment lost 1 base, leaving 3 bases of the junction unmatched. Germline loops: CDR1 SGHTA, CDR2 FQGNSA. The chain's CDR3 is CTSSLGGLASGELFF. In nucleotides, the CDR3 is TGTACCAGCAGCTTAGGGGGACTAGCCTCCGGGGAGCTGTTTTTT.

With regard to this clonotype: This may arise from a read error, as a much more abundant clone is one base away. The V gene is TRBV3-1, the J gene TRBJ2-1, with D perhaps matching TRBD2 (5 bases). Germline lookup yields CDR1 LGHDT and CDR2 YNNKEL (reference sequence). The CDR3 totals 15 residues. With 1 base removed from V and 4 bases from J, the gap between germline ends came to 11 bases. CDR3 residues: CASSQAGLRYNEQFF. Here the CDR3 DNA reads TGTGCCAGCAGCCAAGCTGGACTGAGGTACAATGAGCAGTTCTTC.

This clonotype has only a few counts. This rearrangement joins TRBV7-9 to TRBJ2-1; 8 bases are a match to TRBD2. Germline-derived CDR1 and CDR2 are SEHNR and FQNEAQ (reference sequence). The CDR3 is made up of 14 amino acids. The ends lost 10 bases at V and 8 bases at J; junction bases unmatched: 13. CDR3 sequence (DNA): TGTGCCACTCCATTGCGGGGGGTCTCCGATGAGCAGTTCTTC. Translated: CATPLRGVSDEQFF.

On this clonotype: A read error may explain this, as a much larger clone is one base away. V is TRBV5-1 and J is TRBJ1-2; the match to TRBD1 covers 11 bases. V lost 1 base to trimming and J lost 6 bases; unmatched junction nucleotides: 8. CDR1 and CDR2 (germline): SGHRS, YFSETQ. The CDR3 has 16 residues. CDR3 sequence (DNA): TGCGCCAGCAGCTTGAAGGGACAGGGGGACTTCCATGGCTACACCTTC. Protein product: CASSLKGQGDFHGYTF.

A note on this clonotype: The conserved closing phenylalanine or tryptophan is absent in this CDR3, likely reflecting a read error. V is TRBV7-9 and J is TRBJ2-3; a possible D gene is TRBD1 (5 bases). This CDR3 is 11 amino acids long. Germline values: CDR1 SEHNR, CDR2 FQNEAQ (reference sequence). The CDR3 DNA is TGTGCCAGCAGCGAGACAGATTCGCAGTATTTA. Encoded protein: CASSETDSQYL.

The chain links TRBV6-5 to TRBJ2-7, with D possibly being TRBD2 (5 bases). The V gene lost 2 bases and the J gene lost 4 bases, with 9 bases spanning the gap. The CDR3 consists of 13 residues. In germline, CDR1 is MNHEY, CDR2 SVGAGI. The CDR3 sequence is CASSYVPGYEQYF. CDR3 DNA: TGTGCCAGCAGTTACGTTCCGGGATACGAGCAGTACTTC.

This clonotype was counted at least ten times. The CDR3 sequence is CASSWAGEGNTIYF. The CDR3 DNA follows: TGTGCCAGCAGTTGGGCAGGAGAAGGAAACACCATATATTTT. The chain links TRBV6-2 or TRBV6-3 to TRBJ1-3; no definite D call. The CDR3 runs 14 residues. V lost 4 bases, J lost 4 bases, and 11 bases lay in between. Germline V gene lookup returns CDR1 MNHEY and CDR2 SVGEGT.

This clonotype is medium-sized. V and J are TRBV6-1 and TRBJ2-1; TRBD1 matches at 10 bases. CDR1 is MNHNS and CDR2 is SASEGT in the germline V gene. V lost 3 bases to trimming and J lost 1 base; unmatched junction nucleotides: 0. CDR3 length equals 15 residues. Here the CDR3 reads CASSEDRGSYNEQFF. In DNA, the CDR3 is TGTGCCAGCAGTGAGGACAGGGGGTCCTACAATGAGCAGTTCTTC.